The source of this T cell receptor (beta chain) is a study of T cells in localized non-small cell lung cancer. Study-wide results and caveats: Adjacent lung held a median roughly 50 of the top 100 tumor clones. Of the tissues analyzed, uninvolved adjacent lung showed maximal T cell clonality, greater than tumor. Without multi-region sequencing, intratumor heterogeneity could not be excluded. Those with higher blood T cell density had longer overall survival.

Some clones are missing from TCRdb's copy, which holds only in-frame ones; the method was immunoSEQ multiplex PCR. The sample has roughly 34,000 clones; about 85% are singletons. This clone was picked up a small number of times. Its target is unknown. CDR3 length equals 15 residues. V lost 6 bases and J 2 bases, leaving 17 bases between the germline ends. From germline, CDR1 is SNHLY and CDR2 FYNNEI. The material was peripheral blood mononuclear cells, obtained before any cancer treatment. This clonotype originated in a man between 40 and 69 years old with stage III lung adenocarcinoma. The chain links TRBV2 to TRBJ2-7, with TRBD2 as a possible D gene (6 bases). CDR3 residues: CASRPGTAGTYEQYF. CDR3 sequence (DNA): TGTGCCAGCAGACCCGGGACTGCCGGCACCTACGAGCAGTACTTC.